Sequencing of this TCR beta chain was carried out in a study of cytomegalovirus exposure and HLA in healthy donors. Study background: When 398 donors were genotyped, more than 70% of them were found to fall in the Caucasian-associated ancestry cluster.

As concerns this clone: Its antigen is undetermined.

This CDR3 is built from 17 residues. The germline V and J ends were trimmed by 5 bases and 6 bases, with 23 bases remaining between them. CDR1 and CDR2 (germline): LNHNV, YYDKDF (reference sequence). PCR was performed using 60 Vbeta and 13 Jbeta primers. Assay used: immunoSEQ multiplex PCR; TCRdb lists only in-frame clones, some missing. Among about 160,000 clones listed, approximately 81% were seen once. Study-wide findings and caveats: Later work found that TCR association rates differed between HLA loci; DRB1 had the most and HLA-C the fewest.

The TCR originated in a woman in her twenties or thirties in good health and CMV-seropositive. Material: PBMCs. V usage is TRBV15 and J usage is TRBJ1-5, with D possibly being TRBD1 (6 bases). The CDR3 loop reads CATSAGKAGEPTQPQHF. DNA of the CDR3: TGTGCCACCAGCGCGGGTAAAGCAGGGGAGCCTACTCAGCCCCAGCATTTT.